The subject of this entry is one T cell receptor (beta chain). The antigen it binds to is not known. No much larger clonotype is one base removed from it; base qualities were not supplied. The sample comes from a study of cytomegalovirus exposure and HLA in healthy donors (dated by TCRdb to 2016 to 2017). Regarding the research as a whole: An earlier analysis of more than 550 of the donors reported 276 Gb of sequence data and approximately 120 million unique TCR beta sequences obtained from about 179 million T cells. About 310 gigabases of sequencing data and approximately 84 million unique TCR sequences were included in an early release covering around 600 HLA-typed donors. Of the roughly 390 genotyped donors, less than 85% were placed in the genetic ancestry cluster associated with self-reported Caucasian donors. The study aimed to test whether signatures of past pathogen exposure could be identified by cataloging public T cell receptors. The study used immunosequencing to profile the T cell repertoires of approximately 650 subjects and linked those repertoires to cytomegalovirus serostatus. In addition to the first cohort of 650 to 750 subjects, a separate validation cohort of approximately 130 different subjects was used. High-throughput TCR immunosequencing, statistical association of individual TCRs with disease status, and machine learning were combined to predict cytomegalovirus infection status. A later analysis re-examined previously published TCR beta repertoires from several hundred donors and added high-resolution HLA genotyping to investigate patterns of TCR occurrence. Rather than using new phenotypic data, the later analysis identified candidate immune exposures from TCR beta sequences and from how often those sequences occurred across donors. An earlier analysis of some 500 of the donors used high-throughput TCR beta sequencing to judge whether each TCR beta V gene segment behaved as functional or pseudogenic. Donor age, sex, ethnicity and CMV serostatus were collected together with the repertoire data. In a later genetic analysis, genome-wide SNP genotypes for about three fifths of the 666 donors were used, and that subset was treated as a discovery cohort. All discovery cohort repertoires had been generated using a single sequencing platform. HLA typing covered class I and class II loci at four-digit resolution. Typing coverage differed by locus: A, B, C, DRB1 and DQB1 were typed in about 620-630 donors, DQA1 in 522, DPA1 in 600 to 610, and DPB1 in 400 to 490. Roughly five DR-DQ haplotypes were treated as single units for association and clustering because of strong linkage in the cohort. On average, around 240,000 unique TCR beta nucleotide sequences were sequenced per donor among more than 350 genotyped donors of the cohort, with 15% to 20% of those sequences being non-productive. Overall study outcomes, separate from this receptor: Most TCR sequences were observed very rarely across donors, whereas some public TCRs were present in many individuals. Sequencing depth was assumed to be roughly uniform across donors in the presence/absence analyses, though that assumption may not hold. Specific HLA alleles were associated with roughly 17,000 TCR beta sequences at a false discovery rate of 0.05 in a later analysis. Because some donors lacked HLA typing at each locus, the association tests relied only on the typed subset. When HLA alleles, especially DR and DQ, strongly co-occurred, TCR associations were difficult to assign to individual alleles. Linkage disequilibrium might explain the correlated functional status among segregating V segments, but an unknown experimental factor could not be ruled out. In the study, some 180 TCR beta chains were listed as associated with cytomegalovirus. Only TCR beta chains were sequenced in this cohort, and the absence of alpha or paired-chain data limited detectable features. Three of the identified cytomegalovirus-associated TCR beta chains were confirmed in vitro to be specific for cytomegalovirus antigens. The 87-base-pair reads could not distinguish some IMGT-functional V segments, including TRBV6-2 and TRBV6-3, so those segments were excluded. The classifier was reported to diagnose cytomegalovirus status with high specificity and sensitivity in both the original cohort and the validation cohort. In a later analysis, the rate of TCR association differed among HLA loci, with DRB1 alleles having the most associated TCRs and HLA-C alleles having the fewest. A further reported finding was that TCR beta sequences accurately predicted the HLA-A and HLA-B alleles for most subjects in the first cohort. A group of highly shared sequence variants was considered likely to be a technical artifact of the sequencing pipeline. The authors suggested that the approach could potentially be generalized to other disease states and immunological phenotypes. Several of the top co-occurrence clusters appeared to be linked to parvovirus B19, influenza, CMV and Epstein-Barr virus, according to a later analysis. A later genetic analysis reported fewer N-insertions in productive TCRs among donors in an Asian-associated ancestry cluster than the roughly 650-donor mean. Most CMV-associated TCR beta chains appeared to be HLA-restricted in a later analysis, and the HLA associations seemed to be driven largely by CMV exposure. CMV serostatus was the only immune exposure information available for the cohort. Compared with equally common non-associated chains, HLA-associated TCR beta chains in a later analysis were more clonally expanded and had lower generation probabilities. Because counts were too low, about 18 rarely observed V segments, including chromosome 9 orphons, were excluded from the earlier analysis of a few hundred of the donors. An association between a missense DCLRE1C variant and V-gene and J-gene trimming of TCR beta chains was found in a later genetic analysis and replicated in an independent cohort. In an earlier analysis of a few hundred of the donors, most TCR beta V segments were observed in productive rearrangements about 90% or about 30% of the time, broadly matching IMGT annotations.

In total, about 650 healthy bone marrow donors made up the cohort. At the time of sampling, all cohort members were nominally healthy, though unrecorded immune exposures were likely present. The donor was CMV seronegative and belonged to the group of 320 or so seronegative cohort members. Each donor provided a peripheral blood sample, and peripheral blood mononuclear cells were used for TCR beta sequencing. The Qiagen DNeasy Blood Extraction Kit was used to extract genomic DNA from the blood cell samples. The CDR3 sequence holds 16 residues, the cysteine and phenylalanine included. Only the CDR3 region is kept as DNA, spanning 48 bases read in frame from base 1. CDR1 and CDR2 (KGHSH, LQKENI) derive from the germline V gene. Trimming takes 4 bases off V and 2 bases off J; junction bases not matched to a gene: 5. Library preparation used the immunoSEQ multiplex PCR assay. For the multiplex PCR, a mixture combining 60 forward primers for TCR Vbeta segments and 13 reverse primers for TCR Jbeta segments was used. Amplification of the CDR3 region of rearranged TCR beta genes was performed with a multiplex PCR assay on genomic DNA. Amplified TCR beta libraries were sequenced as 87-base-pair reads on the Illumina HiSeq System. On the authors' methods: Across the 700 or so repertoires, a later analysis counted roughly 77 million unique TCR beta chains, 9 million to 14 million of which were shared by at least two donors. To remove PCR and sequencing errors, raw reads were error-corrected and collapsed into unique sequences using a nearest-neighbor algorithm that merged closely related sequences. CDR3 sequences were aligned to IMGT reference sequences to assign V, D and J gene segments. For a sequence to be retained, a match of at least six nucleotides to both a V gene segment and a J gene segment was required. Rearrangements were called productive when the CDR3 lacked stop codons and stayed in frame with V and J; all others were non-productive. CDR3 was defined by IMGT convention, running from the second conserved V-encoded cysteine to the conserved J-encoded phenylalanine. In an earlier analysis of more than 550 of the donors, sequences lacking an unambiguous match to a single V gene segment were excluded. In an earlier analysis of a few hundred of the donors, V segments were called functional above 56.7% productive rearrangements and were called segregating when the between-donor standard deviation exceeded 5%. A statistical classification framework was built for diagnosing cytomegalovirus status from the catalog of TCR beta chain sequences. V and J gene assignment, in a later analysis, came from comparing TCR nucleotide sequences with IMGT/GENE-DB human TR gene sequences. The TCRdist pipeline was used in a later analysis to assign CDR3 sequences and most-parsimonious VDJ recombination scenarios. In a later analysis, every TCR beta chain was defined by the combination of its CDR3 amino acid sequence and its V-gene family, and reads without a unique V-gene family were dropped. To address suspected cross-contamination and a sequencing artifact, a later analysis removed 450 to 700 highly shared, low-generation-probability nucleotide sequences. In a later analysis, a clonal expansion index for each public chain was calculated from normalized within-repertoire ranks of inferred template counts. A later analysis computed generation probabilities with a VDJ recombination model fitted to out-of-frame rearrangements, and checked the results against IGoR. In a later analysis, hypergeometric tests were used to score TCR-TCR, TCR-HLA and TCR-CMV co-occurrence, with a repertoire-size bias correction applied to TCR pairs. A later analysis estimated false discovery rates by permuting HLA or CMV assignments 20 times. In a later analysis, co-occurring TCRs were grouped with DBSCAN, and TCRdist sequence similarity was added when clustering was performed within HLA-allele-positive subsets. For co-occurrence clustering, repertoires with fewer than 30,000 or more than 120,000 public chains were excluded, along with about five repertoires with anomalous nucleotide sharing. TCRdb's version of the immuneACCESS table is confined to in-frame rearrangements and falls short of the full clone set. An unresolved V gene accounts for under half of the shortfall where checked; the remainder is of unknown origin. V and J calls and clone size follow that table, whereas D and trimming were derived from the DNA. The sample has 130,000 to 150,000 clones on record, about 74% of them singletons. The top ten clones comprise approximately 5% of the sample.

This receptor was taken from a woman aged 45-65 years in good health and CMV-seronegative. The chain employs TRBV18 and TRBJ2-3, with 11 middle bases fitting TRBD1. Input material: PBMCs. The CDR3 reads as follows: CASSLGTGGNTDTQYF. The nucleotide sequence reads as follows: TGTGCCAGCTCACTCGGGACAGGGGGTAACACAGATACGCAGTATTTT.